This passage covers 23 T cell receptor beta chains from one sample sequenced in a study of cytomegalovirus exposure and HLA in healthy donors. Both 60 Vbeta primers and 13 Jbeta primers went into the PCR. Here immunoSEQ multiplex PCR was the method, and the copy in TCRdb shows in-frame clones only, minus some. This sample has approximately 140,000 clones, with over 75% found just once. The sample was PBMCs. The source is a woman aged 40 to 50 in good health and CMV-seronegative.

The gene calls are TRBV4-2 and TRBJ2-1; TRBD2 is a possible D gene (5 bases). V was cut by 4 bases and J by 10 bases, with 14 bases left in between. The CDR3 runs to 13 residues. The germline V gene has CDR1 LGHNA and CDR2 YNFKEQ. The CDR3 is CASSPTGGWEQFF. CDR3 sequence (DNA): TGTGCCAGCAGCCCCACTGGCGGGTGGGAGCAGTTCTTC.

The V gene is TRBV27, the J gene TRBJ2-7; 8 bases fit TRBD1. The CDR3 has 15 residues. J was trimmed by 4 bases and V by 6 bases; bases with no gene match: 11. The germline gives CDR1 MNHEY, CDR2 SMNVEV (reference sequence). Written as DNA, the CDR3 is TGTGCCAGCAGCAACAGGGGGATAAAATTATACGAGCAGTACTTC. It specifies CASSNRGIKLYEQYF.

This chain joins TRBV5-8 and TRBJ1-1; tentatively, D is TRBD1 (5 bases). Trimming stripped 5 bases from V and 1 base from J, with 9 bases between. The CDR3 runs to 13 residues. The germline V gene encodes CDR1 SGHTS and CDR2 YDEGEE. CDR3: CASRTESNTEAFF. The CDR3 DNA reads TGTGCCAGCAGGACAGAGTCGAACACTGAAGCTTTCTTT. Supplemented by reference TRBV5-8 and TRBJ1-1, the full variable domain reads EAGVTQSPTHLIKTRGQQATLRCSPISGHTSVYWYQQALGLGLQFLLWYDEGEERNRGNFPPRFSGRQFPNYSSELNVNALELEDSALYLCASRTESNTEAFFGQGTRLTVV.

The rearrangement links TRBV11-3 to TRBJ2-7, with TRBD2 matching over 8 bases. The germline V gene has CDR1 SGHNT and CDR2 YENEEA. V shed 1 base, J shed 4 bases, and the junction held 6 bases outside the gene matches. The CDR3 consists of 15 residues. The CDR3 is CASSLGLSGKYEQYF. The CDR3 DNA reads TGTGCCAGCAGCTTAGGTCTTAGCGGGAAGTACGAGCAGTACTTC.

The chain recombines TRBV2 with TRBJ1-5; TRBD1 matches 9 bases. The germline V gene has CDR1 SNHLY and CDR2 FYNNEI. CDR3 length: 14 amino acids. With V trimmed by 8 bases and J by 5 bases, 7 bases remained unmatched. Here the CDR3 reads CASSQDRGDQPQHF. The CDR3 coding sequence is TGTGCCAGCTCCCAGGACAGGGGAGATCAGCCCCAGCATTTT.

The J gene is TRBJ1-1, the V gene TRBV6-5, with 8 bases aligning to TRBD1. The V gene end was trimmed by 2 bases and the J gene end by 1 base; junction bases not matched to a gene: 0. Germline V gene sequence: CDR1 MNHEY, CDR2 SVGAGI. CDR3 length: 14 residues. The CDR3 bases are TGTGCCAGCAGTTACGGACAGGGGAACACTGAAGCTTTCTTT. Protein product: CASSYGQGNTEAFF.

Notes on this clone: The sample has other DNA sequences that encode this CDR3 too. V and J are TRBV7-9 and TRBJ2-4; the D gene is possibly TRBD2 (7 bases). The CDR3 totals 16 residues. Germline CDR1 and CDR2: SEHNR and FQNEAQ (reference sequence). V lost 0 bases to trimming and J lost 3 bases, with 12 bases between them. CDR3: CASSLAGGLGKNIQYF. As DNA, the CDR3 is TGTGCCAGCAGCTTAGCGGGGGGGCTTGGCAAAAACATTCAGTACTTC. The full variable domain, rest sourced from reference TRBV7-9 and TRBJ2-4, is DTGVSQNPRHKITKRGQNVTFRCDPISEHNRLYWYRQTLGQGPEFLTYFQNEAQLEKSRLLSDRFSAERPKGSFSTLEIQRTEQGDSAMYLCASSLAGGLGKNIQYFGAGTRLSVL.

J is TRBJ2-7 and V is TRBV7-3; 7 bases match TRBD2. The CDR3 sequence is 17 residues long. J was trimmed by 5 bases and V by 4 bases; bases with no gene match: 17. Germline CDR1 reads SGHTA; CDR2 reads FQGTGA. The CDR3 DNA sequence: TGTGCCAGCAGCTCAGGCGGGGTGGCGGGAGTAGTCCACGAGCAGTACTTC. It codes for CASSSGGVAGVVHEQYF.

J is TRBJ2-5 and V is TRBV7-9; D remains ambiguous. Near its end, the DNA agrees better with TRBJ2-7, so the J call may be wrong. Germline-derived CDR1 and CDR2 are SEHNR and FQNEAQ (reference sequence). CDR3 size: 16 residues. The CDR3 spells CASSSAVAESSYEQYF. The CDR3 DNA reads as TGTGCCAGCAGCTCGGCGGTGGCGGAAAGCTCCTACGAGCAGTACTTC.

The genes are TRBV10-3 and TRBJ1-1; 10 bases line up with TRBD1. The CDR3 spans 16 residues. Trimming took 6 bases from V and 8 from J; bases not matched to a gene: 15. Per germline, CDR1 ENHRY and CDR2 SYGVKD. CDR3 coding DNA: TGTGCCATCAGCAGGGAGTTGGGACAGGGGACCCTGGAAGCTTTCTTT. Translation: CAISRELGQGTLEAFF.

The rearrangement links TRBV5-8 to TRBJ2-5; D might be TRBD1 (5 bases). This CDR3 comprises 15 residues. The V end was cut by 2 bases, the J end by 0 bases, with 11 bases between. Germline CDR1 reads SGHTS; CDR2 reads YDEGEE. CDR3 sequence: CASSFRVINQETQYF. The CDR3 DNA follows: TGTGCCAGCAGCTTCAGGGTTATTAACCAAGAGACCCAGTACTTC.

The chain couples TRBV19 to TRBJ2-7; the D gene is possibly TRBD1 (6 bases). The CDR3 totals 14 residues. Trimming took 3 bases from V and 3 from J, leaving 12 bases between them. Germline-derived CDR1 and CDR2 are LNHDA and SQIVND (reference sequence). Here the CDR3 reads CASSIAGVSYEQYF. CDR3 sequence (DNA): TGTGCCAGTAGTATCGCAGGGGTGAGCTACGAGCAGTACTTC.

V usage is TRBV11-3 and J usage is TRBJ1-1; D gene unclear. CDR3 length: 14 amino acids. V was shortened by 5 bases and J by 4 bases, with 14 bases between the two germline ends. Germline assignment: CDR1 SGHNT and CDR2 YENEEA. The DNA for the CDR3 is TGTGCCAGCAGCCAAAACAGCGGCGGCACTGAAGCTTTCTTT. Protein: CASSQNSGGTEAFF.

CDR3 loop: CASPRPGGGGYEQYF. The CDR3 nucleotides are TGTGCCAGCCCCCGCCCGGGCGGGGGGGGCTACGAGCAGTACTTC. V usage is TRBV7-8 and J usage is TRBJ2-7, with 9 nucleotides matching TRBD2. Germline assignment: CDR1 SGHVS and CDR2 FQNEAQ. Trimming removed 8 bases from V and 3 bases from J; junction bases left unmatched: 11. The CDR3 totals 15 residues.

This chain links TRBV15 with TRBJ2-6; 13 positions agree with TRBD2. The CDR3 is 19 residues long. V gave up 3 bases and J gave up 4 bases; unmatched junction bases: 9. Germline assignment: CDR1 LNHNV and CDR2 YYDKDF (reference sequence). Here the CDR3 DNA reads TGTGCCACCAGCAGTGGACTAGCGGGAGCCACTTGGGGGGCCAACGTCCTGACTTTC. As protein: CATSSGLAGATWGANVLTF.

The chain uses TRBV7-9 and TRBJ2-2; D is undetermined. V was clipped by 3 bases and J by 6 bases, with 8 bases between them. Germline CDR1 is SEHNR and CDR2 is FQNEAQ (reference sequence). This CDR3 has 13 residues. CDR3 bases: TGTGCCAGCAGCTTTAGCCAGTCCGGGGAGCTGTTTTTT. Translating it yields CASSFSQSGELFF.

This chain uses TRBV7-2 with TRBJ2-1; the D gene is possibly TRBD1 (5 bases). From germline, CDR1 is SGHTA and CDR2 FQGNSA. With 0 bases removed from V and 5 bases from J, the gap between germline ends came to 17 bases. The CDR3 is 17 residues long. The CDR3 DNA reads as TGTGCCAGCAGCTTAGCGCTCGGGCAGGGTCCCAACAATGAGCAGTTCTTC. Translation gives CASSLALGQGPNNEQFF.

The chain uses TRBV6-6 and TRBJ1-6; 9 nucleotides agree with TRBD1. Germline V gene lookup returns CDR1 MNHNY and CDR2 SVGAGI (reference sequence). After removal of 8 bases from V and 9 bases from J, the junction contained 8 bases not matched to a gene. There are 14 residues in the CDR3. The CDR3 coding sequence is TGTGCCAGCGGGACAGGGAACGTAGGTTCACCCCTCCACTTT. This codes for CASGTGNVGSPLHF.

A single count supports this clone. The chain employs TRBV9 and TRBJ1-1; unclear D gene. The CDR3 extends over 14 amino acids. Trimming cost V 3 bases and J 4 bases, with 13 bases left between them. From germline, CDR1 is SGDLS and CDR2 YYNGEE. CDR3 DNA: TGTGCCAGCAGCGGGGAGGCCCTGGGCACTGAAGCTTTCTTT. Protein sequence: CASSGEALGTEAFF.

The J gene is TRBJ1-2, the V gene TRBV19; 9 bases fit TRBD1. V trimming: 8 bases; J trimming: 5 bases; junction bases outside the gene matches: 6. Germline lookup yields CDR1 LNHDA and CDR2 SQIVND (reference sequence). This CDR3 comprises 13 residues. The CDR3 region has the DNA TGTGCCAGTTCCAGACAGGGGGTTTATGGCTACACCTTC. The encoded protein is CASSRQGVYGYTF.

Concerning this clone: Other DNA sequences in the same sample also yield this CDR3. This chain uses TRBV7-2 with TRBJ2-5, with D perhaps TRBD1 (6 bases). Trimming removed 6 bases at V and 2 bases at J, with 10 bases between. The germline V gene encodes CDR1 SGHTA and CDR2 FQGNSA. CDR3 length: 13 residues. The CDR3 spells CASSPGQQETQYF. The CDR3 DNA reads TGTGCCAGCAGTCCCGGACAGCAAGAGACCCAGTACTTC.

The rearrangement joins TRBV2 to TRBJ1-2; 11 nucleotides align to TRBD1. J gave up 3 bases and V 1 base, and 4 bases lay outside the gene matches. CDR1 is SNHLY, CDR2 FYNNEI, per germline. The length of the CDR3 is 16 residues. The CDR3 DNA reads as TGTGCCAGCAGTGAAGATGGGACAGGGGGGCACTATGGCTACACCTTC. Amino acids: CASSEDGTGGHYGYTF. Full variable domain (rest looked up from reference TRBV2 and TRBJ1-2): EPEVTQTPSHQVTQMGQEVILRCVPISNHLYFYWYRQILGQKVEFLVSFYNNEISEKSEIFDDQFSVERPDGSNFTLKIRSTKLEDSAMYFCASSEDGTGGHYGYTFGSGTRLTVV.

The V call is TRBV7-8, the J call TRBJ1-3, with D perhaps matching TRBD1 (6 bases). The CDR3 runs to 15 residues. From germline, CDR1 is SGHVS and CDR2 FQNEAQ. The ends were cut back, 2 bases at V and 4 bases at J, with 12 bases in the middle. The CDR3: CASSLQGRNGNTIYF. CDR3 nucleotides: TGTGCCAGCAGCTTACAGGGGAGAAACGGAAACACCATATATTTT.